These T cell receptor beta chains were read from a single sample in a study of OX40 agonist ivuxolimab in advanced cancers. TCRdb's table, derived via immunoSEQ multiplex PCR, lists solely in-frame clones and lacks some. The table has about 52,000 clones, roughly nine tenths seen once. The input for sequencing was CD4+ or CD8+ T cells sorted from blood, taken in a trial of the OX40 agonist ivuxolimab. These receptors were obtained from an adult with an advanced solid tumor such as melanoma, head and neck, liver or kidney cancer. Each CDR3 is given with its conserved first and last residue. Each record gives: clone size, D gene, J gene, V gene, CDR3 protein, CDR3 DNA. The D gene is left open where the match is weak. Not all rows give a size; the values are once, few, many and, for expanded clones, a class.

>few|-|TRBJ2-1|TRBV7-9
CASSLDGPRGRYNEQFF
TGTGCCAGCAGCTTAGACGGGCCGCGGGGGCGCTACAATGAGCAGTTCTTC
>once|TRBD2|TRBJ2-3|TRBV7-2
CASSPRDLAGGHTDTQYF
TGTGCCAGCAGCCCCAGGGATCTAGCGGGGGGGCACACAGATACGCAGTATTTT
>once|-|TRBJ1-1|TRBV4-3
CASSQDKGTEAFF
TGCGCCAGCAGCCAAGATAAGGGGACTGAAGCTTTCTTT
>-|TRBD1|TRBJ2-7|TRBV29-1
CSVEEESRGPYEQYF
TGCAGCGTTGAAGAAGAATCTAGGGGGCCCTACGAGCAGTACTTC
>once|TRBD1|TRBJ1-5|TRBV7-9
CASSAGQGAKPQHF
TGTGCCAGCAGCGCCGGACAGGGGGCGAAGCCCCAGCATTTT
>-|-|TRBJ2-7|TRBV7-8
CASSPEGAYEQYF
TGTGCCAGCAGCCCCGAGGGGGCCTACGAGCAGTACTTC
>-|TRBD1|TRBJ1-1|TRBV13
CASSLANRGEAFF
TGTGCCAGCAGCTTAGCTAACAGGGGGGAAGCTTTCTTT
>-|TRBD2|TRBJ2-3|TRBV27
CASSLGGLSTDTQYF
TGTGCCAGCAGTTTGGGAGGGCTTAGCACAGATACGCAGTATTTT
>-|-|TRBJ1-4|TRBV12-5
CASGLYMGPDSNEKLFF
TGTGCTAGTGGTTTGTACATGGGCCCTGACTCTAATGAAAAACTGTTTTTT
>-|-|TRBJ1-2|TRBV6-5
CASSYSAGPNYGYTF
TGTGCCAGCAGTTACTCGGCAGGACCTAACTATGGCTACACCTTC
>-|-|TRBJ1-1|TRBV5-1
CASSWGERAGGAFF
TGCGCCAGCAGCTGGGGTGAGAGGGCTGGGGGAGCTTTCTTT
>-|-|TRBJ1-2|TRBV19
CASSMARAGYTF
TGTGCCAGTAGTATGGCCAGGGCTGGCTACACCTTC
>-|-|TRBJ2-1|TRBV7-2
CASSRKDRDLLLYNEQFF
TGTGCCAGCAGCAGAAAAGACCGGGACCTGCTTTTATACAATGAGCAGTTCTTC
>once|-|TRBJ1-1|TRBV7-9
CASSLPMNTEAFF
TGTGCCAGCAGCCTACCCATGAACACTGAAGCTTTCTTT
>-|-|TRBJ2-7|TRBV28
CASSPWGRVSGYEQYF
TGTGCCAGCAGCCCCTGGGGAAGGGTTAGCGGATACGAGCAGTACTTC
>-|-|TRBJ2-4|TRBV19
CASSMSGGLTKNIQYF
TGTGCCAGTAGTATGTCGGGGGGCTTGACCAAAAACATTCAGTACTTC
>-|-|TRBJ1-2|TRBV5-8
CASSREPGSDYGYTF
TGTGCCAGCAGCCGGGAACCTGGTTCGGATTATGGCTACACCTTC
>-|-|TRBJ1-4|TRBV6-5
CASSYSWGKGEKLFF
TGTGCCAGCAGTTACTCGTGGGGAAAGGGGGAAAAACTGTTTTTT
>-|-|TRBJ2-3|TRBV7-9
CASSSQGRHTDTQYF
TGTGCCAGCAGTTCACAGGGCCGCCACACAGATACGCAGTATTTT
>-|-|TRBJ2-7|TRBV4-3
CASSQDRRPGGGEQYF
TGCGCCAGCAGCCAAGATAGGCGCCCCGGGGGTGGGGAGCAGTACTTC
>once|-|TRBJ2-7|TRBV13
CASSLVLGYEQYF
TGTGCCAGCAGCTTAGTTCTGGGGTACGAGCAGTACTTC
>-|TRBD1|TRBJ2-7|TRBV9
CASSVEGAKFHEQYF
TGTGCCAGCAGCGTTGAGGGGGCAAAATTCCACGAGCAGTACTTC
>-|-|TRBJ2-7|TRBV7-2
CASSLFRGNYEQYF
TGTGCCAGCAGCTTATTTCGGGGGAACTACGAGCAGTACTTC
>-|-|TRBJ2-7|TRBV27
CASSLTPGNYEQYF
TGTGCCAGCAGTTTAACCCCAGGTAACTACGAGCAGTACTTC
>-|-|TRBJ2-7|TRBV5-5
CASSLRPSSVLEQYF
TGTGCCAGCAGCTTGAGGCCGTCCTCCGTCCTCGAGCAGTACTTC
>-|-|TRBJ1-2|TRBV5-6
CASTVGAGGYTF
TGTGCCAGCACCGTCGGGGCGGGGGGCTACACCTTC
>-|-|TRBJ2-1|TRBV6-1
CASSEVPERGEQFF
TGTGCCAGCAGTGAAGTCCCGGAAAGGGGTGAGCAGTTCTTC
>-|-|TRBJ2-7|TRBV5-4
CASSLGPDSYEQYF
TGTGCCAGCAGCTTGGGGCCCGACTCCTACGAGCAGTACTTC
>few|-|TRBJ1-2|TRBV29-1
CSVEKQDYGYTF
TGCAGCGTTGAAAAACAGGACTATGGCTACACCTTC
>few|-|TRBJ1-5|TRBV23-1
CASSQKGRKVCSNQPQHF
TGCGCCAGCAGTCAGAAGGGGCGAAAAGTCTGTAGCAATCAGCCCCAGCATTTT
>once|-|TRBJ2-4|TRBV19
CASSIGTQLAKNIQYF
TGTGCCAGTAGTATCGGGACGCAACTAGCCAAAAACATTCAGTACTTC
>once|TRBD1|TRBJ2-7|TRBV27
CASSLLSGQGGEQYF
TGTGCCAGCAGTTTACTCTCCGGACAGGGGGGCGAGCAGTACTTC
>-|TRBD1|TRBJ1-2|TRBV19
CASSPAGTGSGYTF
TGTGCCAGTAGTCCCGCCGGGACAGGTAGTGGCTACACCTTC
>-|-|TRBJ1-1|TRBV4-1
CASSLGWNTEAFF
TGCGCCAGCAGCCTAGGATGGAACACTGAAGCTTTCTTT
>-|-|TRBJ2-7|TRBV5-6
CASSFLGLAYEQYF
TGTGCCAGCAGCTTTCTAGGTTTAGCCTACGAGCAGTACTTC
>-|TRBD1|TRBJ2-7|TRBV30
CAWSVFGEQGATLSYEQYF
TGTGCCTGGAGTGTTTTCGGGGAACAGGGGGCAACCCTCTCCTACGAGCAGTACTTC
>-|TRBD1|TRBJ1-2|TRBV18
CASSPDRGLDYGYTF
TGTGCCAGCTCACCAGACAGGGGTCTGGACTATGGCTACACCTTC